This T cell receptor (beta chain) appears in the sequencing data of a study of blood T cell repertoires in COVID-19. Study overall: Sample material is recorded as cDNA or gDNA derived from T cells, B-cell-depleted T cells, or PBMCs.

The repertoire was sequenced with immunoSEQ multiplex PCR; TCRdb's copy has only in-frame clones and lacks some. Of about 380,000 clones detected, more than 75% appear once; the ten largest clones hold around 1.1%. V lost 0 bases and J lost 0, with 7 bases in between. CDR3 length: 15 residues. Germline V gives CDR1 KGHDR, CDR2 SFDVKD. The sample was peripheral blood. This clonotype originated in a human donor with acute or convalescent COVID-19. The donor label of this sample is uncertain. The chain uses TRBV24-1 and TRBJ1-1; D unclear. Here the CDR3 DNA reads TGTGCCACCAGTGATTTGGCAGGCATGAACACTGAAGCTTTCTTT. Protein sequence: CATSDLAGMNTEAFF.